The TCR beta chain described here comes from a study of blood T cell repertoires in COVID-19. Study summary: Sources were T cells, B-cell-depleted T cells, or PBMCs; the material itself was cDNA or gDNA.

J gave up 0 bases and V 1 base, and 8 bases lay outside the gene matches. The germline V gene encodes CDR1 LGHDT and CDR2 YNNKEL (reference sequence). The length of the CDR3 is 18 residues. In the original processing: The assay estimated nucleated cells by amplifying reference gene primers. The repertoire was sequenced with immunoSEQ multiplex PCR; TCRdb's copy has only in-frame clones and lacks some. The V and J calls and clone size are taken from that table; D and trimming were inferred from the DNA. Here the sample spans under 250,000 clones, around 87% being singletons. Those enrolled, adults aged roughly 18 to 95 years, came from 24 US areas. In assigning cohorts, the study relied on participant-reported clinical history.

This TCR came from a woman under 30 in a cohort exposed to, infected with or recovered from COVID-19 (not recorded which). V usage is TRBV3-1 (or the pseudogene TRBV3-2) and J usage is TRBJ1-4; TRBD1 matches at 7 bases. The sample taken for sequencing was PBMCs or T cells enriched from blood (not recorded which). CDR3 nucleotides: TGTGCCAGCAGCCAAGTCCAGGGACAGACGGCAACTAATGAAAAACTGTTTTTT. Protein sequence: CASSQVQGQTATNEKLFF.